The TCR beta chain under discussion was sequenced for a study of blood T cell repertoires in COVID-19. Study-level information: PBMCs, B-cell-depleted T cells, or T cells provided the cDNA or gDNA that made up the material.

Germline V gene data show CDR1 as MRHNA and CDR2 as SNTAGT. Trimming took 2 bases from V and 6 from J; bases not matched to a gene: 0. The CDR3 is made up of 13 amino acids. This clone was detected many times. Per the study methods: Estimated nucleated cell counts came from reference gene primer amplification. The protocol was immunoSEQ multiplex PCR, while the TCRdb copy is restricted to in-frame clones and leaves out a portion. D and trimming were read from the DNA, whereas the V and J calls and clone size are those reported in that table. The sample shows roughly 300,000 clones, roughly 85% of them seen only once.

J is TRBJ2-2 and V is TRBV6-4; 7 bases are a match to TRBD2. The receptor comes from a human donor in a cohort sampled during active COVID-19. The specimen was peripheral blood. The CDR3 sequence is CASSDGGAGELFF. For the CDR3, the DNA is TGTGCCAGCAGTGACGGGGGGGCCGGGGAGCTGTTTTTT.